These 5 T cell receptor beta chains share one sample of origin, sequenced in a study of a mutant IDH1 vaccine in newly diagnosed glioma. Described time point: week 11, during vaccination. Vaccination used 300 ug of mutant IDH1 20-mer peptide per dose, with topical imiquimod. Antigens of these TCRs are unknown. The method was immunoSEQ multiplex PCR; TCRdb's version includes in-frame clones alone and lacks a portion of them. This sample has tens of thousands of clones, with 70% to 80% found just once. The sequencing used PBMCs, collected from a glioma patient whose treatment included an IDH1 peptide vaccine. All receptors come from a woman under 30 with glioma.

CDR3 nucleotides: TGTGCCAGCAGTGAAGCAACAGGGGCTGGCTACACCTTC. It is translated as CASSEATGAGYTF. V usage is TRBV2 and J usage is TRBJ1-2; TRBD1 aligns across 7 bases. The V and J ends lost 0 bases and 7 bases, in that order; junction bases with no gene match: 2. Germline V gene data show CDR1 as SNHLY and CDR2 as FYNNEI. There are 13 residues in the CDR3.

The chain recombines TRBV7-8 with TRBJ1-1; tentative D call: TRBD1 (6 bases). CDR1 is SGHVS and CDR2 is FQNEAQ in the germline V gene. The CDR3 length is 15 residues. V was clipped by 4 bases and J by 1 base, with 13 bases between them. Here the CDR3 reads CASSSQGGPNTEAFF. The CDR3 DNA reads TGTGCCAGCAGCTCCCAAGGGGGGCCGAACACTGAAGCTTTCTTT. Full variable domain (rest looked up from reference TRBV7-8 and TRBJ1-1): GAGVSQSPRYKVAKRGQDVALRCDPISGHVSLFWYQQALGQGPEFLTYFQNEAQLDKSGLPSDRFFAERPEGSVSTLKIQRTQQEDSAVYLCASSSQGGPNTEAFFGQGTRLTVV.

This clone is labeled medium-sized. This chain connects TRBV7-9 to TRBJ1-1, with D possibly being TRBD1 (5 bases). The germline gives CDR1 SEHNR, CDR2 FQNEAQ (reference sequence). The CDR3 contains 15 residues. The germline V and J ends were trimmed by 1 base and 4 bases, with 13 bases remaining between them. This CDR3 reads CASSLDSPGSTEAFF. As DNA, the CDR3 is TGTGCCAGCAGCTTAGATAGTCCAGGGAGCACTGAAGCTTTCTTT.

J is TRBJ2-2 and V is TRBV5-6, with 7 bases aligning to TRBD1. The germline gives CDR1 SGHDT, CDR2 YYEEEE. The CDR3 runs 16 residues. The V gene end was trimmed by 3 bases and the J gene end by 3 bases; junction bases not matched to a gene: 8. CDR3 amino acids: CASSWLRQGYTGELFF. The DNA of the CDR3 is TGTGCCAGCAGCTGGCTTCGACAGGGCTACACCGGGGAGCTGTTTTTT.

The rearrangement links TRBV29-1 to TRBJ2-1, with 7 positions matching TRBD2. Germline CDR1 reads SQVTM; CDR2 reads ANQGSEA. The CDR3 has 15 amino acids. With V trimmed by 0 bases and J by 9 bases, 11 bases remained unmatched. The DNA for the CDR3 is TGCAGCGTTGAAGATTCAGTCGGACTAGTTGGTGAGCAGTTCTTC. This encodes CSVEDSVGLVGEQFF.